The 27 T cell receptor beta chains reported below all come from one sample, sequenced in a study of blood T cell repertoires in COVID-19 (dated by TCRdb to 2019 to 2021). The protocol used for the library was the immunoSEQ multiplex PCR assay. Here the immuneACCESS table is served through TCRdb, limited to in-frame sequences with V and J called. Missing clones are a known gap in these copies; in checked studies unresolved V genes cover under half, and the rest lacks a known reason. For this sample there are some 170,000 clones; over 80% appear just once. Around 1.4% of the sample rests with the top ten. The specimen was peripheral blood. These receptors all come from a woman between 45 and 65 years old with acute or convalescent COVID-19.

CDR3 sequence (DNA): TGTGCCAGCAGCCCGGACAGGAGCTCCTACGAGCAGTACTTC. This translates into CASSPDRSSYEQYF. The V gene is TRBV7-2, the J gene TRBJ2-7, with 7 bases matching TRBD1. The V gene's germline CDR1 is SGHTA and CDR2 FQGNSA. The CDR3 totals 14 residues. J lost 0 bases, V lost 5 bases, and 4 bases had no gene match. Full variable domain (remainder filled in from reference TRBV7-2 and TRBJ2-7): GAGVSQSPSNKVTEKGKDVELRCDPISGHTALYWYRQSLGQGLEFLIYFQGNSAPDKSGLPSDRFSAERTGGSVSTLTIQRTQQEDSAVYLCASSPDRSSYEQYFGPGTRLTVT.

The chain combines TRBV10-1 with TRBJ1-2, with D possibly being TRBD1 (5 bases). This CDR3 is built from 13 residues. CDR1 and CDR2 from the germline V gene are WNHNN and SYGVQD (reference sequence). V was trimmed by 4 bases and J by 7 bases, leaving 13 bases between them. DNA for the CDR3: TGCGCCAGCAGTGCCACAGTGGGGCTTGGCTACACCTTC. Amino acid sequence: CASSATVGLGYTF.

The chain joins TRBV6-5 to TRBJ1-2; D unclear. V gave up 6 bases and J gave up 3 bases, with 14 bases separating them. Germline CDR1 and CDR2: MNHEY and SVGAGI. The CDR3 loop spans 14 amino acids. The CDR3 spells CASRRYGDDYGYTF. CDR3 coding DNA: TGTGCCAGCAGGCGTTATGGAGATGACTATGGCTACACCTTC.

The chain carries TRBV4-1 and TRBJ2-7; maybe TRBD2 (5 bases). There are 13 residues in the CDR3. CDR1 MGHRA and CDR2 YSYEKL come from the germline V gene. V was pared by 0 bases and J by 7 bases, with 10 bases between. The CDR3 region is CASSQEGAGEQYF. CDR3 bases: TGCGCCAGCAGCCAAGAGGGAGCCGGGGAGCAGTACTTC.

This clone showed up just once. The CDR3 nucleotides read TGTGCCAGCTCGGTCGGGACAGGGTCGCGCAATCAGCCCCAGCATTTT. Its translation: CASSVGTGSRNQPQHF. The chain is built from TRBV18 and TRBJ1-5; 9 bases are a match to TRBD1. The CDR3 is 16 amino acids. Germline CDR1 is KGHSH and CDR2 is LQKENI. Trimming removed 6 bases from V and 2 bases from J; junction bases left unmatched: 8. Together with reference TRBV18 and TRBJ1-5, the CDR3 gives the full variable domain: NAGVMQNPRHLVRRRGQEARLRCSPMKGHSHVYWYRQLPEEGLKFMVYLQKENIIDESGMPKERFSAEFPKEGPSILRIQQVVRGDSAAYFCASSVGTGSRNQPQHFGDGTRLSIL.

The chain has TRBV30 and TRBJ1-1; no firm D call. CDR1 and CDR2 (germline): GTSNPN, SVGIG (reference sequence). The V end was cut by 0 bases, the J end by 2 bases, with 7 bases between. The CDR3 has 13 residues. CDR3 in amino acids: CAWSVTVNTEAFF. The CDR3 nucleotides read TGTGCCTGGAGTGTAACGGTCAACACTGAAGCTTTCTTT.

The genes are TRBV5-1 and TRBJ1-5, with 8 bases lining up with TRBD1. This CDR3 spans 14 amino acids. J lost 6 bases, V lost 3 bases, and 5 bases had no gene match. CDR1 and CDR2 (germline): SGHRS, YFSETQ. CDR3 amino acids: CASSSQGGSQPQHF. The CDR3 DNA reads TGCGCCAGCAGCTCACAGGGGGGAAGTCAGCCCCAGCATTTT. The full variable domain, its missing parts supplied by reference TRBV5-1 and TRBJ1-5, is KAGVTQTPRYLIKTRGQQVTLSCSPISGHRSVSWYQQTPGQGLQFLFEYFSETQRNKGNFPGRFSGRQFSNSRSEMNVSTLELGDSALYLCASSSQGGSQPQHFGDGTRLSIL.

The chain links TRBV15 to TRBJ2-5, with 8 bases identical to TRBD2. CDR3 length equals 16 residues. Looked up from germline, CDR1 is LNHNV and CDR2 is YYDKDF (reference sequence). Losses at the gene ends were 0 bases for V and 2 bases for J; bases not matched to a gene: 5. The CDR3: CATSREEAGVQETQYF. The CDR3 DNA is TGTGCCACCAGCAGAGAAGAAGCGGGGGTTCAAGAGACCCAGTACTTC.

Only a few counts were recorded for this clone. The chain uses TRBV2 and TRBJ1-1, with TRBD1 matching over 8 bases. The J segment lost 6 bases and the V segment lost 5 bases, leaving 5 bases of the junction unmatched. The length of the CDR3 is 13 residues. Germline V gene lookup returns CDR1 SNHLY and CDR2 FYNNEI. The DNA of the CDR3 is TGTGCCAGCAGTTTACAGGGGGACGCTGAAGCTTTCTTT. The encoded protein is CASSLQGDAEAFF.

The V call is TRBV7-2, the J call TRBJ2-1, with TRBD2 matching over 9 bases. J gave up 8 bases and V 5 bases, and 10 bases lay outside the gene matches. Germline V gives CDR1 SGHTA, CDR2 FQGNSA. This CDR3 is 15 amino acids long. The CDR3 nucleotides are TGTGCCAGCAGCCCCCGAGTAGCGGGAGCCTATGAGCAGTTCTTC. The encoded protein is CASSPRVAGAYEQFF.

Here the CDR3 DNA reads TGTGCCAGTAGTATCGGGAATGACGGAAACACCATATATTTT. Its translation is CASSIGNDGNTIYF. This rearrangement joins TRBV19 to TRBJ1-3, with D unclear. The germline V and J ends were trimmed by 3 bases and 4 bases, with 10 bases remaining between them. The CDR3 consists of 14 residues. Germline loops: CDR1 LNHDA, CDR2 SQIVND (reference sequence).

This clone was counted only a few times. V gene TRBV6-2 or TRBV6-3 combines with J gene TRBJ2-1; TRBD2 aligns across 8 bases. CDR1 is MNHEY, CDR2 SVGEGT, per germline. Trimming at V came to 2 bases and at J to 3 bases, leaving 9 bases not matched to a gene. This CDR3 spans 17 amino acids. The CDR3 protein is CASSYTYGLARYNEQFF. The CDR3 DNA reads TGTGCCAGCAGTTACACCTACGGACTAGCTCGCTACAATGAGCAGTTCTTC.

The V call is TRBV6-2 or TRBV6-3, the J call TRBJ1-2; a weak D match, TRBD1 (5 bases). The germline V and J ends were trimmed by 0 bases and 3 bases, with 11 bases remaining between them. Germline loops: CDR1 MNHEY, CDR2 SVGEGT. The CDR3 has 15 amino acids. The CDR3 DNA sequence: TGTGCCAGCAGTTACTCCCGGGGGAGCGACTATGGCTACACCTTC. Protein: CASSYSRGSDYGYTF.

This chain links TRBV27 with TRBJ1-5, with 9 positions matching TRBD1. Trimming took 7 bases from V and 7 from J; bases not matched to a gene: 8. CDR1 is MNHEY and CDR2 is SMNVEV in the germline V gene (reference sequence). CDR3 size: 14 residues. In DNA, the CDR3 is TGTGCCAGCAATCCAACAGGGGGCGGGCAGCCCCAGCATTTT. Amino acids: CASNPTGGGQPQHF.

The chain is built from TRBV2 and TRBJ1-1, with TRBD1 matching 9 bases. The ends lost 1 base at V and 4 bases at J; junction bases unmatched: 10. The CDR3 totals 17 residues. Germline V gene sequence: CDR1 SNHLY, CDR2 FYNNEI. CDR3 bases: TGTGCCAGCAGTGAAGTGGGGATGGACAGGGGCGGCACTGAAGCTTTCTTT. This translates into CASSEVGMDRGGTEAFF.

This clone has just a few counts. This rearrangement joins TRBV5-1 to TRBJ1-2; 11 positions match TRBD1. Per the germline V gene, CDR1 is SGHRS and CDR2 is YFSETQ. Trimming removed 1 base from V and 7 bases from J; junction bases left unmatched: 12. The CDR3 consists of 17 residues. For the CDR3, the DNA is TGCGCCAGCAGCTTGACAGGACAGGGGGCGCAAGAGGGTGGCTACACCTTC. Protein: CASSLTGQGAQEGGYTF.

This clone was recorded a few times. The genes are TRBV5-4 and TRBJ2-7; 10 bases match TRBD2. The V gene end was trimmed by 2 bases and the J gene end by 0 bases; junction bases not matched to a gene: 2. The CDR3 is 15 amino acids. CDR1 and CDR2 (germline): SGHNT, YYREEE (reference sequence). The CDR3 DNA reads TGTGCCAGCAGCTTCAGCGGGGGGGCCTCCTACGAGCAGTACTTC. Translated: CASSFSGGASYEQYF.

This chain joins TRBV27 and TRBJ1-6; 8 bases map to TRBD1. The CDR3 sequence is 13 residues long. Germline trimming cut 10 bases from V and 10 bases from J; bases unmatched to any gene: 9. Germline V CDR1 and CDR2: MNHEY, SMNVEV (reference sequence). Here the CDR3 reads CATRDRLGSPLHF. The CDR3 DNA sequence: TGTGCCACCCGGGACAGGTTGGGGTCACCCCTCCACTTT.

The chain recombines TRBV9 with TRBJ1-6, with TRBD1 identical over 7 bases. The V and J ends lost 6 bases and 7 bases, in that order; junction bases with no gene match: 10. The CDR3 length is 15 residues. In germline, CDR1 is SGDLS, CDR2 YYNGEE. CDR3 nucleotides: TGTGCCAGCACCCCTTTTGACAGGGACAATTCACCCCTCCACTTT. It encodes CASTPFDRDNSPLHF.

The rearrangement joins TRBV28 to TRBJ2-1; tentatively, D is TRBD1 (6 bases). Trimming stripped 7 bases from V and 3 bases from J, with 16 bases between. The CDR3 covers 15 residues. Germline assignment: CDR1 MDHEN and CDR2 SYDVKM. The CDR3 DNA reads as TGTGCCAGCACCCCCCCAGGGGTGCTCTACAATGAGCAGTTCTTC. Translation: CASTPPGVLYNEQFF. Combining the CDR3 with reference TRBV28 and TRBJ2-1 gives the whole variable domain DVKVTQSSRYLVKRTGEKVFLECVQDMDHENMFWYRQDPGLGLRLIYFSYDVKMKEKGDIPEGYSVSREKKERFSLILESASTNQTSMYLCASTPPGVLYNEQFFGPGTRLTVL.

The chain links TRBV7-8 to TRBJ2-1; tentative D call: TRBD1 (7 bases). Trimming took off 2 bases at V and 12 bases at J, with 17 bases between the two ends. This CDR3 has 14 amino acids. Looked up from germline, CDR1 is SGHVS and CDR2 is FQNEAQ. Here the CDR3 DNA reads TGTGCCAGCAGCTTACCCGGGGACAGCGGGCGGCAGTTCTTC. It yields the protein CASSLPGDSGRQFF.

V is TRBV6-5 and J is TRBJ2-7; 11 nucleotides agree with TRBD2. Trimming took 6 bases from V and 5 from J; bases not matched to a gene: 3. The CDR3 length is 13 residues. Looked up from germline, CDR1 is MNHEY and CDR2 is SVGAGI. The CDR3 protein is CASSTSGSHEQYF. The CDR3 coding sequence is TGTGCCAGCAGCACTAGCGGGAGCCACGAGCAGTACTTC.

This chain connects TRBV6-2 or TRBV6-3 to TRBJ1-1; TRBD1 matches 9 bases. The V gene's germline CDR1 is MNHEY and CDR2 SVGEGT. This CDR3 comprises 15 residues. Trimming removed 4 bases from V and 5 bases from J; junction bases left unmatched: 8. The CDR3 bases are TGTGCCAGCAGTTTCACAGGGGGCGGAGAGACTGAAGCTTTCTTT. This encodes CASSFTGGGETEAFF.

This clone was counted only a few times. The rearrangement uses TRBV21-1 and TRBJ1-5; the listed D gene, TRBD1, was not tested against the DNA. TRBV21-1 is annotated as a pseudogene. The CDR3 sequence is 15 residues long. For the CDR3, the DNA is TGTGCCAGCAGCAAAGCGCCAGGGTGCAATCAGCCCCAGCATTTT. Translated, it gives CASSKAPGCNQPQHF.

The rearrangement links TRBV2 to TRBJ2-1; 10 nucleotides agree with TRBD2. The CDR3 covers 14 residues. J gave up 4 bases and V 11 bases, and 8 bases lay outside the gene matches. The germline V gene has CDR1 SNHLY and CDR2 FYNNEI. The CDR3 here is CAGGAGGPYNEQFF. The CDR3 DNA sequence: TGTGCCGGGGGAGCGGGAGGGCCTTACAATGAGCAGTTCTTC.

The CDR3 protein is CASSIWVRADGYTF. For the CDR3, the DNA is TGTGCCAGTAGTATTTGGGTCAGGGCGGATGGCTACACCTTC. The chain uses TRBV19 and TRBJ1-2, with a possible D match to TRBD1 (5 bases). V lost 3 bases and J 6 bases, leaving 14 bases between the germline ends. This CDR3 is built from 14 residues. In germline, CDR1 is LNHDA, CDR2 SQIVND (reference sequence).

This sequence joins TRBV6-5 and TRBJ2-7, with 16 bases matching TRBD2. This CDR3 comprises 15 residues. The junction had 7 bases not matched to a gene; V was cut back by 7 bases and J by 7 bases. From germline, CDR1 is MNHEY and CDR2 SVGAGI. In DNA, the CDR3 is TGTGCCAGCACCACGGGACTAGCGGGAGGGTATGAGCAGTACTTC. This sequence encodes CASTTGLAGGYEQYF.